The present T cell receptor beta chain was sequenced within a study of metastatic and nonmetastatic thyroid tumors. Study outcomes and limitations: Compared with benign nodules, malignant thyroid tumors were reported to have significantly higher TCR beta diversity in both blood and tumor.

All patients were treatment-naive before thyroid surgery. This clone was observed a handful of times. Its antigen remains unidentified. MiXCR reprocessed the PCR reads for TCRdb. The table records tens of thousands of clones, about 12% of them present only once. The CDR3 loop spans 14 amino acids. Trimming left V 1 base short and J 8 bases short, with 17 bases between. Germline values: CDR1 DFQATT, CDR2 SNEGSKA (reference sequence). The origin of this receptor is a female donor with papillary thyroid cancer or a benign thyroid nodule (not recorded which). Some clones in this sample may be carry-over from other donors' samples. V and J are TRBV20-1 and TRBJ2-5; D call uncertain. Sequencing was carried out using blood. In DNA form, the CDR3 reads TGCAGTGCTAGAGGGGCGGATCATGCGGATACCCAGTACTTC. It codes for CSARGADHADTQYF.